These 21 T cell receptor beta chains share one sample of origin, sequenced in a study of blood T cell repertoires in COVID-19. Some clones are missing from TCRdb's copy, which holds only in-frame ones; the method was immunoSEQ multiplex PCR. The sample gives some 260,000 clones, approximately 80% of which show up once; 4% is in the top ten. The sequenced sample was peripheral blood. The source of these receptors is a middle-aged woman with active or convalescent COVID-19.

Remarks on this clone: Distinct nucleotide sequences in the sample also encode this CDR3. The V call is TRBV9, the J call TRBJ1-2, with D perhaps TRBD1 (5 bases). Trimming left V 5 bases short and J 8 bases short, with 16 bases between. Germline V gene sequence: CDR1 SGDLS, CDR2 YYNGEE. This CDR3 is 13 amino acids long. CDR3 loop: CASSRQGLGGYTF. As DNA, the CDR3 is TGTGCCAGCAGTCGTCAGGGTCTGGGGGGCTACACCTTC.

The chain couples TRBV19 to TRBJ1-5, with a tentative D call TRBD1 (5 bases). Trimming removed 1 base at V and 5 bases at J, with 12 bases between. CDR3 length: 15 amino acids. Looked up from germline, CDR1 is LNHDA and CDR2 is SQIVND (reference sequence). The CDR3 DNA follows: TGTGCCAGTAGTATAGGCCCGGGGGATGATCAGCCCCAGCATTTT. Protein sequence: CASSIGPGDDQPQHF.

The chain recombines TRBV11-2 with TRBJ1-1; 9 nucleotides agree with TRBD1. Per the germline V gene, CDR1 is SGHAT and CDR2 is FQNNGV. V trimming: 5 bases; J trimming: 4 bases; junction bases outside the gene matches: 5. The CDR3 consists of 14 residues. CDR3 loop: CASSVATGGTEAFF. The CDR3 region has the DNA TGTGCCAGCAGCGTCGCGACAGGGGGCACTGAAGCTTTCTTT. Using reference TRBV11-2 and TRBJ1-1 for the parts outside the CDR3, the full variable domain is EAGVAQSPRYKIIEKRQSVAFWCNPISGHATLYWYQQILGQGPKLLIQFQNNGVVDDSQLPKDRFSAERLKGVDSTLKIQPAKLEDSAVYLCASSVATGGTEAFFGQGTRLTVV.

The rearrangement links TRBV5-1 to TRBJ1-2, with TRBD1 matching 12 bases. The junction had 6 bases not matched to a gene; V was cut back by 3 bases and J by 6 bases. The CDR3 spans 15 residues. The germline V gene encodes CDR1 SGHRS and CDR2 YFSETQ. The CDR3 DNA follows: TGCGCCAGCAGCTACCGGGACAGGGGGCGCGATGGCTACACCTTC. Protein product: CASSYRDRGRDGYTF. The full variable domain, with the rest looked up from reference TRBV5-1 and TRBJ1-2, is KAGVTQTPRYLIKTRGQQVTLSCSPISGHRSVSWYQQTPGQGLQFLFEYFSETQRNKGNFPGRFSGRQFSNSRSEMNVSTLELGDSALYLCASSYRDRGRDGYTFGSGTRLTVV.

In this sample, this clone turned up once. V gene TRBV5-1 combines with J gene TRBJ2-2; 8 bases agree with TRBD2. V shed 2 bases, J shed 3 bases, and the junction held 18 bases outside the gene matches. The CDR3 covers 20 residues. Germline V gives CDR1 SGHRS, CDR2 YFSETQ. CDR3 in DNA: TGCGCCAGCAGCTTCGGTCTACCCAGCGGGGGTGTTTGGGACACCGGGGAGCTGTTTTTT. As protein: CASSFGLPSGGVWDTGELFF.

The CDR3 DNA is TGCGCCAGCAGTGAGAGGGGAGGCTCCTACGAGCAGTACGTC. Translation: CASSERGGSYEQYV. This chain connects TRBV10-1 to TRBJ2-7; possibly TRBD2 for D (6 bases). Looked up from germline, CDR1 is WNHNN and CDR2 is SYGVQD (reference sequence). Trimming removed 2 bases at V and 0 bases at J, with 8 bases between. CDR3 length equals 14 residues.

The CDR3 bases are TGTGCCAGCACCCGAGAGGTGGGGGAGCTGTTTTTT. Translated: CASTREVGELFF. The rearrangement joins TRBV6-5 to TRBJ2-2; unclear D gene. The germline gives CDR1 MNHEY, CDR2 SVGAGI. Trimming took 7 bases from V and 8 from J, leaving 11 bases between them. The CDR3 has 12 amino acids.

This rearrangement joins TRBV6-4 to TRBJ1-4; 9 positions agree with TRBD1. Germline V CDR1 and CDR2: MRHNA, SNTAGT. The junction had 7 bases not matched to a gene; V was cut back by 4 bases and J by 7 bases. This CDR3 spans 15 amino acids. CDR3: CASSARDREAEKLFF. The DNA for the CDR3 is TGTGCCAGCAGTGCACGGGACAGGGAAGCTGAAAAACTGTTTTTT.

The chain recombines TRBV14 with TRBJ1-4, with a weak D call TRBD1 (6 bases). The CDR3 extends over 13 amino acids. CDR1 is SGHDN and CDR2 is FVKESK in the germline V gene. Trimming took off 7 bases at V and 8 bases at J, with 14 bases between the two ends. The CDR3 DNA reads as TGTGCCAGCAACATCCTACAGGGAGAAAAACTGTTTTTT. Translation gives CASNILQGEKLFF.

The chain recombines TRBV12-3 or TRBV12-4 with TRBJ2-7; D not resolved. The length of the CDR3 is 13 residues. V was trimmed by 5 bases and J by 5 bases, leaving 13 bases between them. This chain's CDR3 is CASSRDPADEQYV. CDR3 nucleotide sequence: TGTGCCAGCAGTCGCGATCCTGCGGACGAGCAGTACGTC.

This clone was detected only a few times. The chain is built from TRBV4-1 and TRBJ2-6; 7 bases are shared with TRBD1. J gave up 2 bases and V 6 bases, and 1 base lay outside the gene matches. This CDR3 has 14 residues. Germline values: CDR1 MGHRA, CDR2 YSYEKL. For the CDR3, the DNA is TGCGCCAGCAGTACAGGGGCTGGGGCCAACGTCCTGACTTTC. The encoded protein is CASSTGAGANVLTF.

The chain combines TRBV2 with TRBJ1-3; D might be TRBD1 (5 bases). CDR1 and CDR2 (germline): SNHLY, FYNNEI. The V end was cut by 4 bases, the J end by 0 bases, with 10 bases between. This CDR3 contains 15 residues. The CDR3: CASSGGRLSGNTIYF. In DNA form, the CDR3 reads TGTGCCAGCAGTGGGGGCCGGCTCTCTGGAAACACCATATATTTT.

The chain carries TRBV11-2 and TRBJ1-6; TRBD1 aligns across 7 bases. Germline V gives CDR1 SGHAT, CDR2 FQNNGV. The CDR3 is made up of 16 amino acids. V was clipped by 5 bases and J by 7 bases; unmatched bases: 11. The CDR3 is CASSAGGRGWNSPLHF. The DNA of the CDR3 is TGTGCCAGCAGCGCAGGGGGAAGAGGGTGGAATTCACCCCTCCACTTT.

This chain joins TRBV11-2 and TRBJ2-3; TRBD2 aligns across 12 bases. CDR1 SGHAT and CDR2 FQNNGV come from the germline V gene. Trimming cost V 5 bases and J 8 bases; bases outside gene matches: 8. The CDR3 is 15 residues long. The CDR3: CASSPLAGGQGTQYF. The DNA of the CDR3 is TGTGCCAGCAGCCCACTAGCGGGGGGCCAAGGTACGCAGTATTTT.

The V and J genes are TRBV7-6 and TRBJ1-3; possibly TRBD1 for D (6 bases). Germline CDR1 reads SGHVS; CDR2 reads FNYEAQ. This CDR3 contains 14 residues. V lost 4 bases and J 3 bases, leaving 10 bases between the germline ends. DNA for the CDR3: TGTGCCAGCAGCTCAACAGGGTTTGGAAACACCATATATTTT. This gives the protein CASSSTGFGNTIYF.

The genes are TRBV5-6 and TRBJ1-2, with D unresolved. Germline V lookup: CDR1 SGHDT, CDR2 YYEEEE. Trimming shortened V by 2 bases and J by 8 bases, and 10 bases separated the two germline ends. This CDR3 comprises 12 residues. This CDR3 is CASSLRQAGYTF. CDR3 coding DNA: TGTGCCAGCAGCTTACGCCAAGCCGGCTACACCTTC.

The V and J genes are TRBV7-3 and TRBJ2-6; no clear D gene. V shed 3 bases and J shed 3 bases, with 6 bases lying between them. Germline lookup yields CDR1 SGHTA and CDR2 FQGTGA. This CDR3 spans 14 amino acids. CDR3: CASSFPLGANVLTF. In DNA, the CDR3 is TGTGCCAGCAGCTTCCCACTTGGGGCCAACGTCCTGACTTTC.

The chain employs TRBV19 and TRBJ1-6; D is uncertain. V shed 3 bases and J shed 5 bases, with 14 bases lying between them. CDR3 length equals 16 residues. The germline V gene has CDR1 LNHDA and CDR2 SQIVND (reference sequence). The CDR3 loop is CASSIAVFQDNSPLHF. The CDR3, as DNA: TGTGCCAGTAGTATTGCCGTTTTTCAGGATAATTCACCCCTCCACTTT.

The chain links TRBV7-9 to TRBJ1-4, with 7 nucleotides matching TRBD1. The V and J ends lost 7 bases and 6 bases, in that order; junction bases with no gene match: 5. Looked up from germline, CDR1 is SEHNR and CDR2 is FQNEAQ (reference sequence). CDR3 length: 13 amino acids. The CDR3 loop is CASNRGTDEKLFF. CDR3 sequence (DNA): TGTGCCAGCAATCGGGGGACAGATGAAAAACTGTTTTTT.

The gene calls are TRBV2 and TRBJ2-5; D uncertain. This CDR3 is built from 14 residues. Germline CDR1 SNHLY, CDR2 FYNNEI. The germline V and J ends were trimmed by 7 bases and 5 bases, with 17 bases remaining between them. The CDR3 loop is CASKMASARETQYF. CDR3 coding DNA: TGTGCCAGCAAGATGGCAAGCGCGAGGGAGACCCAGTACTTC.

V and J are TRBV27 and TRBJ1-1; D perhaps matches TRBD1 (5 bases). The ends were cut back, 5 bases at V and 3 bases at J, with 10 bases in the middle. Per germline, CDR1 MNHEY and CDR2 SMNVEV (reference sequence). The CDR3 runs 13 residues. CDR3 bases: TGTGCCAGCAGTAGGGGCAGGGACACTGAAGCTTTCTTT. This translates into CASSRGRDTEAFF.